This T cell receptor beta chain stems from a study of blood T cell repertoires in COVID-19. Whole-study context: Samples taken during acute and convalescent COVID-19 were collected in the United States, Italy and Spain. T cells, B-cell-depleted T cells, or PBMCs provided the cDNA or gDNA that served as material.

In the authors' workflow: Nucleated cell counts were estimated from reference gene primer amplification. Assay used: immunoSEQ multiplex PCR; TCRdb lists only in-frame clones, some missing. For V, J and clone size, that table is used; D and trimming come from the DNA. The table shows about 150,000 clones, with about 80% occurring only once. In germline, CDR1 is MDHEN, CDR2 SYDVKM. This CDR3 comprises 16 residues. Trimming removed 7 bases at V and 8 bases at J, with 23 bases between. The sequence was obtained from a woman aged 55 to 70 with acute or convalescent COVID-19. The V gene is TRBV28, the J gene TRBJ1-4; D might be TRBD1 (5 bases). Source material: peripheral blood. The CDR3 nucleotides are TGTGCCAGCAAACTTTATGGCCTCCCTAAGGGGGAAAAACTGTTTTTT. Translation: CASKLYGLPKGEKLFF.